This T cell receptor beta chain was sequenced in a study of T cells in Graves' hyperthyroidism and ophthalmopathy. Study-wide points: Blood samples included most of the expanded thyroid clonotypes exceeding 0.001.

This clonotype was seen a handful of times. What it binds is not known. Authors of the study amplified TCR beta CDR3 regions from RNA transcripts. A first-round RT-PCR of the TCR CDR3 used the HTBI primer set. TCRdb processed the multiplex PCR reads anew with MiXCR; each CDR3 protein has one entry. The sample records roughly 600,000 distinct CDR3 sequences, more than 14% being singletons. Germline-derived CDR1 and CDR2 are MNHEY and SVGEGT. This CDR3 region has 17 residues. The V and J ends lost 6 bases and 10 bases, in that order; junction bases with no gene match: 20. The rearrangement joins TRBV6-2 or TRBV6-3 to TRBJ2-1; 8 bases match TRBD2. The sequenced sample was blood. The TCR originated in a woman in her forties or fifties with Graves' ophthalmopathy. As DNA, the CDR3 is TGTGCCAGCAGCCTTTTTCCGGGACGGCGCGCGGGAGGAGAGCAGTTCTTC. This translates into CASSLFPGRRAGGEQFF.